One T cell receptor (beta chain) is described in this entry. In the study's own analysis: How many nucleated cells were present was estimated from reference gene primer amplification. The table came from immunoSEQ multiplex PCR; TCRdb's copy has only in-frame clones and leaves some out. The DNA gave D and trimming, while V, J and clone size come from that table. Of 80,000 to 95,000 clones in the sample, 80% to 90% are singletons; the top ten hold 25% to 30%. This record belongs to a study of blood T cell repertoires in COVID-19. For the study at large: Whether acute or convalescent, the COVID-19 samples came from the United States, Italy and Spain. T cells, B-cell-depleted T cells, or PBMCs supplied cDNA or gDNA.

Sequencing used peripheral blood. The receptor's source is a man in his fifties or sixties with active or convalescent COVID-19.

The CDR3 DNA follows: TGTGCCAGCAGAGTAAACTATGAGCAGTTCTTC. It yields the protein CASRVNYEQFF. The chain employs TRBV12-3 or TRBV12-4 and TRBJ2-1; D is uncertain. This CDR3 has 11 residues. V shed 6 bases and J shed 8 bases, with 8 bases lying between them.